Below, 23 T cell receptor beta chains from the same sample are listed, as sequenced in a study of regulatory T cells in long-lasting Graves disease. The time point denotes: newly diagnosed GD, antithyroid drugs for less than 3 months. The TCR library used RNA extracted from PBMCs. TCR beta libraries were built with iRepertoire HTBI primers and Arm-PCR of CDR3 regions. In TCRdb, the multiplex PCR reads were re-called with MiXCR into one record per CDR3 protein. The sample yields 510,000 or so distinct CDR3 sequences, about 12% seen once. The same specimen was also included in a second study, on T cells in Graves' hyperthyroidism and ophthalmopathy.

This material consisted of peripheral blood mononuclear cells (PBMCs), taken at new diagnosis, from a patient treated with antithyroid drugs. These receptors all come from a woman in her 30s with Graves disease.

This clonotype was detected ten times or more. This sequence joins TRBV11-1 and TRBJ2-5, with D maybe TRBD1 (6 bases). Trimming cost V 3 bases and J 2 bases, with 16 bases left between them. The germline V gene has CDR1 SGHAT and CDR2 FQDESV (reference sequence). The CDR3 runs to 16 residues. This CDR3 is CASSFRGVPGQETQYF. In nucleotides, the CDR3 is TGTGCCAGCAGCTTCAGGGGCGTCCCAGGGCAAGAGACCCAGTACTTC.

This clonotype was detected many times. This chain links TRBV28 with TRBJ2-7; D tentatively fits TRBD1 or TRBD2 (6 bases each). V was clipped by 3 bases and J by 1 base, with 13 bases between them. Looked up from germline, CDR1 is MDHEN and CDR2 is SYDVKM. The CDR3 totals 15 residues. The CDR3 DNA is TGTGCCAGCAGTTTTACGGGGGCAGGATCCTACGAGCAGTACTTC. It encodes CASSFTGAGSYEQYF.

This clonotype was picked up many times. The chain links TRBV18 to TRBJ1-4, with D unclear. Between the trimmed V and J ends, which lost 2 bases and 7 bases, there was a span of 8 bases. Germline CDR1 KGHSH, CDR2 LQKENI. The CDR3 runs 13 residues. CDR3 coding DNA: TGTGCCAGCTCACCATCGTCTCTTGAAAAACTGTTTTTT. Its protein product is CASSPSSLEKLFF.

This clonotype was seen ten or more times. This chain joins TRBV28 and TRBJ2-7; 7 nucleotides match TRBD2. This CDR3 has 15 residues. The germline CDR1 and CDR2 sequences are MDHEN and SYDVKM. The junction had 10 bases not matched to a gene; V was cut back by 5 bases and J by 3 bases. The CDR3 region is CASSPLGGSRYEQYF. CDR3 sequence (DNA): TGTGCCAGCAGTCCCCTCGGGGGGTCACGCTACGAGCAGTACTTC.

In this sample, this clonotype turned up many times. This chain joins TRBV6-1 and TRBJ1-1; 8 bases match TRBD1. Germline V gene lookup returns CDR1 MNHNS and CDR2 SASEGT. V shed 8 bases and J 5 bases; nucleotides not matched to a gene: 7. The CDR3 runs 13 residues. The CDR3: CASQGQGRTEAFF. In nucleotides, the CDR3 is TGTGCCAGCCAAGGACAGGGTAGGACTGAAGCTTTCTTT.

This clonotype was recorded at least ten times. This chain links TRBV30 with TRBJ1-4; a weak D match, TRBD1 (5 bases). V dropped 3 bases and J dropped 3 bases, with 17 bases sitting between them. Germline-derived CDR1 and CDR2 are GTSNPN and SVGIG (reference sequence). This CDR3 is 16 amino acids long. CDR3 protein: CAWSPIDSAANEKLFF. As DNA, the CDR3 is TGTGCCTGGAGCCCCATCGACAGTGCAGCTAATGAAAAACTGTTTTTT.

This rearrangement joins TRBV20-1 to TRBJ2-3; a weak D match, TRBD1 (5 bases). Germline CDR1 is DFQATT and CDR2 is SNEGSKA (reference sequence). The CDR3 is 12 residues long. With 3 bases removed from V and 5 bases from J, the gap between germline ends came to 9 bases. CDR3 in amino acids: CSASNRKDTQYF. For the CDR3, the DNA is TGCAGTGCTAGTAACAGGAAAGATACGCAGTATTTT.

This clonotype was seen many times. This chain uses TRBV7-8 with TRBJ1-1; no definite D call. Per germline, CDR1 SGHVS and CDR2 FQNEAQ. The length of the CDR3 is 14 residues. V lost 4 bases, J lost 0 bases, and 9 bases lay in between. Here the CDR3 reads CASSWADLNTEAFF. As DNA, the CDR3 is TGTGCCAGCAGCTGGGCGGATTTGAACACTGAAGCTTTCTTT.

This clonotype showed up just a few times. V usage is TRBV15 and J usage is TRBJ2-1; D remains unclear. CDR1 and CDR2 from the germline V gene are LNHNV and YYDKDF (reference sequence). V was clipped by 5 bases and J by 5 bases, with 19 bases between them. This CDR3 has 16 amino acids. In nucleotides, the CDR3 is TGTGCCACCAGCTTCGATAGAGCCGAGTGGAACAATGAGCAGTTCTTC. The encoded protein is CATSFDRAEWNNEQFF. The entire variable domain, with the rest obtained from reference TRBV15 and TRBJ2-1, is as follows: DAMVIQNPRYQVTQFGKPVTLSCSQTLNHNVMYWYQQKSSQAPKLLFHYYDKDFNNEADTPDNFQSRRPNTSFCFLDIRSPGLGDTAMYLCATSFDRAEWNNEQFFGPGTRLTVL.

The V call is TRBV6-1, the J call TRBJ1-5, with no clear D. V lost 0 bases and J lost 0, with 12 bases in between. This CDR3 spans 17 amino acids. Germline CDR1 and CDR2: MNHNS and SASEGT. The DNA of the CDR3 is TGTGCCAGCAGTGAAGCGCGGCAGGTGTATAGCAATCAGCCCCAGCATTTT. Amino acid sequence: CASSEARQVYSNQPQHF.

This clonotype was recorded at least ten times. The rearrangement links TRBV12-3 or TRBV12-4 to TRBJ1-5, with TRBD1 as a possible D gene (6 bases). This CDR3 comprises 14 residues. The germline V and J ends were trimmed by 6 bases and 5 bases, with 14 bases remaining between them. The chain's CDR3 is CASSPTGLYQPQHF. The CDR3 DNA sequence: TGTGCCAGCAGCCCGACAGGCCTGTATCAGCCCCAGCATTTT.

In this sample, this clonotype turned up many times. The CDR3 coding sequence is TGTGCCAGCAGCTTAGAGGGCAGGGTAATCACCGGGGAGCTGTTTTTT. It translates to CASSLEGRVITGELFF. The gene calls are TRBV7-2 and TRBJ2-2; D perhaps matches TRBD1 (5 bases). The CDR3 sequence is 16 residues long. Germline loops: CDR1 SGHTA, CDR2 FQGNSA. V was trimmed by 1 base and J by 4 bases, leaving 13 bases between them. Complete variable domain (other parts from reference TRBV7-2 and TRBJ2-2): GAGVSQSPSNKVTEKGKDVELRCDPISGHTALYWYRQSLGQGLEFLIYFQGNSAPDKSGLPSDRFSAERTGGSVSTLTIQRTQQEDSAVYLCASSLEGRVITGELFFGEGSRLTVL.

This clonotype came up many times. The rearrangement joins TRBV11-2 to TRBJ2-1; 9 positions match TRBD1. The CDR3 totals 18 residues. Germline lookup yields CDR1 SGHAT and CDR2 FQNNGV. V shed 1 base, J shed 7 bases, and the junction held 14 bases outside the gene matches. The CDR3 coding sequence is TGTGCCAGCAGCTTAGTTTTGTACCGGGACAGGGCTGGTAATGAGCAGTTCTTC. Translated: CASSLVLYRDRAGNEQFF.

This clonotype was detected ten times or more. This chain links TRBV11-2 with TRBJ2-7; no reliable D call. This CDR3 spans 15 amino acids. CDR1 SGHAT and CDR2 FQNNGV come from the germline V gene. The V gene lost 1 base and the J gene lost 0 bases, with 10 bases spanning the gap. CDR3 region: CASSLAPAPSYEQYF. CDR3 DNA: TGTGCCAGCAGCTTAGCCCCGGCCCCCTCCTACGAGCAGTACTTC.

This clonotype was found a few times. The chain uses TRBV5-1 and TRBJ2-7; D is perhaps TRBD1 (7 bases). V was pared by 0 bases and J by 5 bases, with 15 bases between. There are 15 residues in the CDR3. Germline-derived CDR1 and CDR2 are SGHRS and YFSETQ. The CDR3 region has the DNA TGCGCCAGCAGCTTGGGGGGGGACAGTCAGCACGAGCAGTACTTC. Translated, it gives CASSLGGDSQHEQYF.

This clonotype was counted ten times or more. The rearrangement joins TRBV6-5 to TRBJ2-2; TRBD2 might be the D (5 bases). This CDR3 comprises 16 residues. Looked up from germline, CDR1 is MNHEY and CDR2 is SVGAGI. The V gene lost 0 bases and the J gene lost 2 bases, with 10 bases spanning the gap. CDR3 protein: CASSYSDYSNTGELFF. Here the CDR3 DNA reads TGTGCCAGCAGTTACTCCGACTACTCCAACACCGGGGAGCTGTTTTTT.

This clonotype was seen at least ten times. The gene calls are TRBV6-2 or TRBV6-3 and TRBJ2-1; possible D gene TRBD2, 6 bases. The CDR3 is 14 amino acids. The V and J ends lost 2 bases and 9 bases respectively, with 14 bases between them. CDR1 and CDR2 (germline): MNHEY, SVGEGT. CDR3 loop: CASSYRPGRSEQFF. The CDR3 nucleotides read TGTGCCAGCAGTTACCGCCCCGGGAGAAGTGAGCAGTTCTTC.

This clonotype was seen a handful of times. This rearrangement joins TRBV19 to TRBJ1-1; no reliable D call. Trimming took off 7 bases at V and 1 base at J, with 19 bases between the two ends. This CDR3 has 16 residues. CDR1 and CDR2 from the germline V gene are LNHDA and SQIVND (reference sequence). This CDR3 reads CASTPGNKRRNTEAFF. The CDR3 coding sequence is TGTGCCAGTACCCCGGGGAACAAAAGGCGGAACACTGAAGCTTTCTTT.

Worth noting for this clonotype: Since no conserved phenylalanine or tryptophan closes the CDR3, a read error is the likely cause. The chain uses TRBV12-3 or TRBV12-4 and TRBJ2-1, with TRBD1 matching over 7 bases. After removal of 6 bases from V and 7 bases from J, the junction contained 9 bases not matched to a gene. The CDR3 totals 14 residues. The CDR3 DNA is TGTGCCAGCAGCCCGGACCCCAGGGGGAATGAGCAGTTCCTC. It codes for CASSPDPRGNEQFL.

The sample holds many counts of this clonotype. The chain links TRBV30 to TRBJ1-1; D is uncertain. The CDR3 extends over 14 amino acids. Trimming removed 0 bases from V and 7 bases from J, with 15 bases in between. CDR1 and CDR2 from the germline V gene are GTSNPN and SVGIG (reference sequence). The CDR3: CAWSVYTPGSEAFF. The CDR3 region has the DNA TGTGCCTGGAGTGTATACACACCGGGGAGTGAAGCTTTCTTT.

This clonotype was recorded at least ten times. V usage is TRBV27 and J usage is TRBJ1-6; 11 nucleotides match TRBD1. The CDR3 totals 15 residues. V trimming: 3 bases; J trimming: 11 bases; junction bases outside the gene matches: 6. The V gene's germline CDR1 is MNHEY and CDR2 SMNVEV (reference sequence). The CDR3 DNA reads TGTGCCAGCAGTTTGTCGGGACAGGGGGTGACACCCCTCCACTTT. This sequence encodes CASSLSGQGVTPLHF.

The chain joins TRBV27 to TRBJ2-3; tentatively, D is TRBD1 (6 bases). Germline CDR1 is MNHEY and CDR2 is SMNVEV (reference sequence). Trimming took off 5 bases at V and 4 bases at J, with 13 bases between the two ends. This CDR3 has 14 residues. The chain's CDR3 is CASSEDSESDTQYF. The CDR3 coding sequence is TGTGCCAGCAGTGAGGACAGTGAGTCAGATACGCAGTATTTT.

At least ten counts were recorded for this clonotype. CDR3 loop: CASSSWSRLMNTEAFF. For the CDR3, the DNA is TGTGCCAGCAGTTCCTGGTCGCGACTTATGAACACTGAAGCTTTCTTT. The V call is TRBV28, the J call TRBJ1-1; D is undetermined. Germline V gene lookup returns CDR1 MDHEN and CDR2 SYDVKM. Between the trimmed V and J ends, which lost 4 bases and 0 bases, there was a span of 15 bases. CDR3 size: 16 residues.